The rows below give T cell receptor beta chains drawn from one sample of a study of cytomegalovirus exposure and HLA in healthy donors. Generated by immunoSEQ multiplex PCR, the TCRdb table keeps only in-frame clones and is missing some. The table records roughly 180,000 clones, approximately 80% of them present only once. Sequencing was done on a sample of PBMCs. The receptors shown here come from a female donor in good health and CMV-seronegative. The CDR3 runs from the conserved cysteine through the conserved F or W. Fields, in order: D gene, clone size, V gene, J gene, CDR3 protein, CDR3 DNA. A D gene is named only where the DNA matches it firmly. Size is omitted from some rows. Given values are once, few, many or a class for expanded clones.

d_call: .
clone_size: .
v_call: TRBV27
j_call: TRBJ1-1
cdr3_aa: CASSLGLGSTEAFF
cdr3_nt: TGTGCCAGCAGTTTAGGGCTGGGCAGCACTGAAGCTTTCTTT

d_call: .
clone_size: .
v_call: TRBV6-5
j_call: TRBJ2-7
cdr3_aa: CASSDQTGYEQYF
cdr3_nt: TGTGCCAGCAGTGACCAGACAGGCTACGAGCAGTACTTC

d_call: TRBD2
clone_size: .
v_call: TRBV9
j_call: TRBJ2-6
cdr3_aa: CASSETSGRAAGANVLTF
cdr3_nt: TGTGCCAGCAGCGAAACTAGCGGGAGGGCCGCTGGGGCCAACGTCCTGACTTTC

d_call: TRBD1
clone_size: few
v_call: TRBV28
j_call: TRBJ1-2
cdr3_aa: CASISGTGDGYTF
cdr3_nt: TGTGCCAGCATATCCGGGACAGGGGATGGCTACACCTTC

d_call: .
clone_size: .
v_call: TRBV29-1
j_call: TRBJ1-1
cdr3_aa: CSVHGAEAFF
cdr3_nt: TGCAGCGTCCACGGGGCTGAAGCTTTCTTT

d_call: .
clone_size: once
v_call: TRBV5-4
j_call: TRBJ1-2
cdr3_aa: CASSLAGIAYGYTF
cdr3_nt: TGTGCCAGCAGCTTGGCGGGAATAGCCTATGGCTACACCTTC

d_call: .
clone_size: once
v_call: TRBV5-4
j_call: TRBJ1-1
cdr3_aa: CASSWHDTEAFF
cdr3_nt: TGTGCCAGCAGCTGGCATGACACTGAAGCTTTCTTT

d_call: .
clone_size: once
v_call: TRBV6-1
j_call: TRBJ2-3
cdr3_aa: CASSALAGKSTDTQYF
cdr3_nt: TGTGCCAGCAGTGCCTTAGCCGGGAAGAGCACAGATACGCAGTATTTT

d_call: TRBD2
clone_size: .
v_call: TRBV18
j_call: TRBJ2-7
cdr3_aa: CASSLAGYSYEQYF
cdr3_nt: TGTGCCAGCTCGCTAGCGGGCTATTCCTACGAGCAGTACTTC

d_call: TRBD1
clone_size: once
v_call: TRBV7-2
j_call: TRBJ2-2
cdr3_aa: CASSLGTGGGTGELFF
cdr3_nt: TGTGCCAGCAGCTTAGGGACAGGGGGCGGAACCGGGGAGCTGTTTTTT

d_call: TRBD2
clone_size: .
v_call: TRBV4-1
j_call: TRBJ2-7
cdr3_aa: CASSHLAGGRDEQYF
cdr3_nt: TGCGCCAGCAGCCATTTAGCGGGGGGCAGGGACGAGCAGTACTTC

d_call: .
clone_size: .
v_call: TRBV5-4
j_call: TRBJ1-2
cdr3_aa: CASSGAEYGYTF
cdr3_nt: TGTGCCAGCAGCGGGGCGGAGTATGGCTACACCTTC

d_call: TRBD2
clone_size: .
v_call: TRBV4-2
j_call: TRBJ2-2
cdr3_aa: CASSQEETGLAGTGELFF
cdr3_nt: TGTGCCAGCAGCCAAGAGGAAACGGGACTAGCGGGCACCGGGGAGCTGTTTTTT

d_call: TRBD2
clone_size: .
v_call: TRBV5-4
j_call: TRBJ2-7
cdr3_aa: CASSFASGTYEQYF
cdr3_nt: TGTGCCAGCAGCTTCGCTAGCGGAACCTACGAGCAGTACTTC

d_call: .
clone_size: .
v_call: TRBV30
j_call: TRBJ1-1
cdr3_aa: CAWSVSQGVTEAFF
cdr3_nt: TGTGCCTGGAGTGTGAGTCAGGGTGTCACTGAAGCTTTCTTT

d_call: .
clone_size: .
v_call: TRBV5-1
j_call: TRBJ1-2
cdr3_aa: CASSLSADYGYTF
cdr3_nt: TGCGCCAGCAGCTTGTCAGCGGATTATGGCTACACCTTC

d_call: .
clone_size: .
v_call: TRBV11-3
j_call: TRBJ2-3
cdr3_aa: CASSLQGTDTQYF
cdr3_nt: TGTGCCAGCAGCTTACAGGGCACAGATACGCAGTATTTT

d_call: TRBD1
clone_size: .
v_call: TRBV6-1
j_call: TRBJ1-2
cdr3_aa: CASSETPGGGYTF
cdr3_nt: TGTGCCAGCAGTGAGACCCCAGGGGGCGGCTACACCTTC